This T cell receptor (beta chain) was captured by sequencing in a study of a mutant IDH1 vaccine in newly diagnosed glioma. As for the study in general: The study started vaccination 4-6 weeks after radiotherapy alone, or with temozolomide cycles. Most patients had radiochemotherapy with temozolomide before enrollment; others had one alone. The treated population exhibited a male proportion of roughly 62%, a female proportion of roughly 40%, and a mean age of around 40 years.

Here immunoSEQ multiplex PCR was the method, and the copy in TCRdb shows in-frame clones only, minus some. The data hold approximately 40,000 clones, with 84% observed a single time. Time point noted: week 11, during vaccination. All doses held 300 ug of mutant IDH1 20-mer peptide, with topical imiquimod. V lost 6 bases, J lost 5 bases, and 8 bases lay in between. Germline V gene sequence: CDR1 MNHEY, CDR2 SMNVEV (reference sequence). The CDR3 is made up of 11 amino acids. Turning to this clone: Its antigen remains unidentified.

This clonotype was sampled from a man aged 40-49 years with glioma. J is TRBJ2-7 and V is TRBV27, with D unclear. The material was PBMCs, obtained from a glioma patient whose treatment included an IDH1 peptide vaccine. In DNA, the CDR3 is TGTGCCAGCAGCTCATTTCACGAGCAGTACTTC. It translates to CASSSFHEQYF.